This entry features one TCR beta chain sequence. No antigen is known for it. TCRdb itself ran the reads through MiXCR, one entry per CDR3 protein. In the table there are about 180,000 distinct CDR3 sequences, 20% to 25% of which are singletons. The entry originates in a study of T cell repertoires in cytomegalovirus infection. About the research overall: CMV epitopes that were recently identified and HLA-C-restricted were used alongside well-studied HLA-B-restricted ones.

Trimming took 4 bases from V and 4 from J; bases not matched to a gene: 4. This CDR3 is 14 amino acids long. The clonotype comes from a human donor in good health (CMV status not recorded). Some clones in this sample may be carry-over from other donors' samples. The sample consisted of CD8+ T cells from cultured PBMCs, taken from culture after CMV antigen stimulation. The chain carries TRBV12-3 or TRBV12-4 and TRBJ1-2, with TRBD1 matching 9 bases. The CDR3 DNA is TGTGCCAGCAGTTGGGACAGGGACGGCTATGGCTACACCTTC. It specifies CASSWDRDGYGYTF.